This TCR beta chain was documented in a study of T cells in Graves' hyperthyroidism and ophthalmopathy. Amplified TCR beta CDR3 regions came from RNA transcripts. When the TCR CDR3 underwent first-round RT-PCR, the HTBI primer set was used. TCRdb recomputed calls from the multiplex PCR reads with MiXCR, one row per CDR3 protein. The table records 600,000 or so distinct CDR3 sequences, 16% of them present only once. More than 9.5 ml fresh peripheral blood yielded the PBMCs. V was shortened by 4 bases and J by 6 bases, with 16 bases between the two germline ends. This CDR3 is 15 amino acids long. Germline values: CDR1 LGHDT, CDR2 YNNKEL (reference sequence). This clonotype has ten or more counts.

The chain combines TRBV3-1 with TRBJ2-1; the D call may be TRBD1 or TRBD2 (5 bases each). The sample was blood. This sequence originates from a woman aged 25 to 39 with Graves' hyperthyroidism. CDR3 residues: CASSPRDALTNEQFF. CDR3 sequence (DNA): TGTGCCAGCAGCCCCCGGGACGCCCTTACCAATGAGCAGTTCTTC.